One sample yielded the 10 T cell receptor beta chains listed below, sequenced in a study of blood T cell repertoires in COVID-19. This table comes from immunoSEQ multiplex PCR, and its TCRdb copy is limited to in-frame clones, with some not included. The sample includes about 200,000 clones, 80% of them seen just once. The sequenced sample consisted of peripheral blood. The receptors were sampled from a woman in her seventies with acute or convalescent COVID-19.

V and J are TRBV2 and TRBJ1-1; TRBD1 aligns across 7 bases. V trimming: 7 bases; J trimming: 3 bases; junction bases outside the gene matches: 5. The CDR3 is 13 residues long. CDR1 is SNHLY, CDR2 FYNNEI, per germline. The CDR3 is CASNQDRYTEAFF. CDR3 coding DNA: TGTGCCAGCAACCAGGACAGGTACACTGAAGCTTTCTTT.

CDR3 sequence reads: CASSLGKTSGNTIYF. CDR3 DNA: TGTGCCAGCAGCCTCGGGAAAACCTCTGGAAACACCATATATTTT. The chain couples TRBV5-5 to TRBJ1-3, with D unresolved. Trimming left V 4 bases short and J 0 bases short, with 11 bases between. The length of the CDR3 is 15 residues. Per germline, CDR1 SGHKS and CDR2 YYEKEE (reference sequence). Supplemented by reference TRBV5-5 and TRBJ1-3, the full variable domain reads DAGVTQSPTHLIKTRGQQVTLRCSPISGHKSVSWYQQVLGQGPQFIFQYYEKEERGRGNFPDRFSARQFPNYSSELNVNALLLGDSALYLCASSLGKTSGNTIYFGEGSWLTVV.

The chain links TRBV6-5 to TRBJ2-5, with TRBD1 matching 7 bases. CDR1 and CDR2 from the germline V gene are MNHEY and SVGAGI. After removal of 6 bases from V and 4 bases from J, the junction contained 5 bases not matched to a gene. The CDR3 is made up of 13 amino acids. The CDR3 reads CASSLDRRETQYF. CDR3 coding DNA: TGTGCCAGCAGCTTGGACAGGCGAGAGACCCAGTACTTC.

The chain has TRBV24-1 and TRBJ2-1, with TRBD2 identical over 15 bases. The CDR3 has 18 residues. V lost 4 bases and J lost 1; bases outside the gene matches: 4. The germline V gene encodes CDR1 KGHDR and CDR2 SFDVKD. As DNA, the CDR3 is TGTGCCACCAGTGACGCCGGACTAGCGGGAGGGTCCTACAATGAGCAGTTCTTC. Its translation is CATSDAGLAGGSYNEQFF.

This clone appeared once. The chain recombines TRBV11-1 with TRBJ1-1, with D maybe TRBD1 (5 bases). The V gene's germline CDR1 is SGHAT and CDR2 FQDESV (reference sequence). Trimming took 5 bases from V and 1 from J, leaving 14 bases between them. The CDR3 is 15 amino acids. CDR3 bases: TGTGCCAGCAGCCCTGAAGGGGCTAGGAACACTGAAGCTTTCTTT. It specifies CASSPEGARNTEAFF.

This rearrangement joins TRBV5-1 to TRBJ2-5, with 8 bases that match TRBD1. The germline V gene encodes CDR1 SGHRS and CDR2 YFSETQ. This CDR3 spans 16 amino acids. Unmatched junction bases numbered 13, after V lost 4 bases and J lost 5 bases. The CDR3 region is CASSPTRTGSKETQYF. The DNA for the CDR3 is TGCGCCAGCAGCCCCACCCGGACAGGGTCTAAGGAGACCCAGTACTTC.

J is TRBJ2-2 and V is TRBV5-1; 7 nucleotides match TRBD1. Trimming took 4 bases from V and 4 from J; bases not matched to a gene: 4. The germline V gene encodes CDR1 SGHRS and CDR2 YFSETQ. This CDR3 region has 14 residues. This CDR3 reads CASSLGTVTGELFF. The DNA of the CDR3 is TGCGCCAGCAGCCTCGGGACAGTCACCGGGGAGCTGTTTTTT.

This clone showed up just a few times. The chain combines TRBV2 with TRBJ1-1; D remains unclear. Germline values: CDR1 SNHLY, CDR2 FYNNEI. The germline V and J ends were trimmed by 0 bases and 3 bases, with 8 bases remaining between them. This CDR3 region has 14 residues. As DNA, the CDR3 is TGTGCCAGCAGTGAAGCGCGGTGGGACACTGAAGCTTTCTTT. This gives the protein CASSEARWDTEAFF.

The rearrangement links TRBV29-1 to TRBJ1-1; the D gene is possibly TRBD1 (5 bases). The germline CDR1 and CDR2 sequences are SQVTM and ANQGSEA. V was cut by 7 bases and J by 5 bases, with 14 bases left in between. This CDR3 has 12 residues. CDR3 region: CSARREGTEAFF. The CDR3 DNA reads TGCAGCGCCCGAAGGGAGGGGACTGAAGCTTTCTTT. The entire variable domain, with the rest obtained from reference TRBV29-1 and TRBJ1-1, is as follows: SAVISQKPSRDICQRGTSLTIQCQVDSQVTMMFWYRQQPGQSLTLIATANQGSEATYESGFVIDKFPISRPNLTFSTLTVSNMSPEDSSIYLCSARREGTEAFFGQGTRLTVV.

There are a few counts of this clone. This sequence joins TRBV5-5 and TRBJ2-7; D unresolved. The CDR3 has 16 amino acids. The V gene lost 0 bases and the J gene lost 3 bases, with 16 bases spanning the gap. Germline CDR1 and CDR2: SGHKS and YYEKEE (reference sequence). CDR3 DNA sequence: TGTGCCAGCAGCTTGGTTGAGCCAGGTCCTATCTACGAGCAGTACTTC. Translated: CASSLVEPGPIYEQYF.